The following is a T cell receptor (beta chain) sequence with its context. This specimen comes from a study of PD-L1 blockade in urothelial cancer. Study overall: The analyses of blood took place 3 weeks (second dose) and 6 weeks after treatment start.

The time point was: pretreatment peripheral blood. Locally advanced or metastatic urothelial carcinoma affected all patients. Between 1 and 8 samples per patient were obtained, pretreatment and on-treatment. CDR1 and CDR2 from the germline V gene are SGDLS and YYNGEE. CDR3 length equals 18 residues. Trimming stripped 0 bases from V and 4 bases from J, with 19 bases between. Only in-frame clones appear in the TCRdb table, and some are missing; sequencing was by immunoSEQ multiplex PCR. Here the sample spans around 130,000 clones, about 88% being singletons. The specimen comprised PBMCs, sampled around atezolizumab (anti-PD-L1) treatment. This clonotype was sampled from a man between 50 and 59 years old with urothelial cancer. The chain is built from TRBV9 and TRBJ2-2; TRBD1 might be the D (6 bases). The CDR3 DNA is TGTGCCAGCAGCGTAGACGGGCAGGGACAAGGGGGCACCGGGGAGCTGTTTTTT. Its protein product is CASSVDGQGQGGTGELFF.